The present entry profiles one TCR beta chain with its context. Its target is unknown. This entry comes from a study of cytomegalovirus exposure and HLA in healthy donors. Findings and caveats of the study: On later analysis, the bulk of CMV-associated TCR beta chains appeared to be HLA-restricted. Usually a TCR sequence was rare, but some public TCRs were found in many donors.

CDR1 and CDR2 (germline): SNHLY, FYNNEI. The CDR3 is made up of 14 amino acids. The V end was cut by 3 bases, the J end by 4 bases, with 10 bases between. A multiplex PCR was run with 60 Vbeta primers and 13 Jbeta primers. Generated by immunoSEQ multiplex PCR, the TCRdb table keeps only in-frame clones and is missing some. The sample holds around 150,000 clones, 68% seen once. V is TRBV2 and J is TRBJ1-5; TRBD1 is a possible D gene (5 bases). What was sequenced was PBMCs. This TCR derives from a woman between 35 and 50 years old in good health and CMV-seropositive. The CDR3 DNA follows: TGTGCCAGCAGTGACTTGACAGTTAATCAGCCCCAGCATTTT. Translated: CASSDLTVNQPQHF.